The rows below give T cell receptor beta chains drawn from one sample of a study of early T cells in non-severe SARS-CoV-2 infection. MiXCR was run by TCRdb on the 5' RACE reads, yielding one entry per CDR3 protein. Of 55,000 to 75,000 distinct CDR3 sequences in the sample, around 9.9% were seen once. The sequenced sample was whole blood. The receptors derive from an adult who was a healthcare worker with PCR-confirmed SARS-CoV-2 infection or an uninfected control (not recorded which). Each CDR3 is given with its conserved first and last residue. The order of the fields is J gene, CDR3 length, D gene, clone size, V gene, CDR3 protein, CDR3 DNA. The D gene is left open where the match is weak. Clone size is not always given. Where it is, it says once, few, many or a class for expanded clones.

TRBJ2-1 16 NA many TRBV19 CASTPSLARPYNEQFF TGTGCCAGTACCCCCTCCCTAGCTCGACCCTACAATGAGCAGTTCTTC
TRBJ2-7 15 TRBD2 few TRBV4-1 CASSLGTSGYYEQYF TGCGCCAGCAGCCTCGGGACTAGCGGATACTACGAGCAGTACTTC
TRBJ2-2 13 NA NA TRBV5-5 CASSRGPNGELFF TGTGCCAGCAGCCGCGGGCCGAACGGGGAGCTGTTTTTT
TRBJ2-1 17 TRBD2 many TRBV20-1 CSARDRGRGRAFNEQFF TGCAGTGCTAGAGATCGAGGGCGCGGGAGGGCCTTCAATGAGCAGTTCTTC
TRBJ2-3 14 NA NA TRBV20-1 CSARARAGTDTQYF TGCAGTGCTAGAGCACGAGCCGGCACAGATACGCAGTATTTT
TRBJ2-1 15 TRBD2 many TRBV6-2/TRBV6-3 CASSDTSGRASEQFF TGTGCCAGCAGTGACACTAGCGGGAGGGCCAGTGAGCAGTTCTTC
TRBJ1-1 14 TRBD1 many TRBV6-5 CASSLFGRDRKAFF TGTGCCAGCAGTTTGTTCGGTCGGGACAGAAAAGCTTTCTTT
TRBJ2-1 16 TRBD2 NA TRBV7-8 CASSLRLAMTDNEQFF TGTGCCAGCAGCTTACGACTAGCCATGACAGACAATGAGCAGTTCTTC
TRBJ2-3 13 NA NA TRBV20-1 CSASAGLTDTQYF TGCAGTGCTAGTGCGGGACTCACAGATACGCAGTATTTT
TRBJ2-4 14 NA few TRBV12-3/TRBV12-4 CASSLVRRLNIQYF TGTGCCAGCAGTTTAGTTCGCAGGTTGAACATTCAGTACTTC
TRBJ2-1 16 TRBD2 NA TRBV7-8 CASSLASLAGRDEQFF TGTGCCAGCAGCTTAGCCTCACTAGCGGGAAGAGATGAGCAGTTCTTC
TRBJ2-3 14 TRBD2 NA TRBV20-1 CSASSGLVTDTQYF TGCAGTGCTAGTTCGGGACTAGTAACCGATACGCAGTATTTT
TRBJ2-7 12 NA NA TRBV20-1 CSAARESYEQYF TGCAGTGCTGCCAGGGAATCCTACGAGCAGTACTTC
TRBJ2-1 15 NA few TRBV11-2 CASSLEASALSEQFF TGTGCCAGCAGCTTAGAAGCTAGTGCCCTATCTGAGCAGTTCTTC
TRBJ2-1 15 TRBD2 few TRBV7-8 CASIDGLAGGYEQFF TGTGCCAGCATCGATGGACTAGCGGGAGGGTATGAGCAGTTCTTC
TRBJ1-2 12 TRBD1 few TRBV28 CASTLQGGGYTF TGTGCCAGCACCCTCCAGGGGGGAGGCTACACCTTC
TRBJ1-1 11 NA many TRBV10-3 CATSDTREAFF TGTGCCACGTCGGACACCAGAGAAGCTTTCTTT
TRBJ1-4 17 TRBD1 once TRBV7-8 CASSSGTDSSTNEKLFF TGTGCCAGCAGTTCCGGGACAGATTCCTCAACTAATGAAAAACTGTTTTTT
TRBJ2-4 11 NA NA TRBV7-9 CAHPRKNIQYF TGTGCCCACCCCCGGAAAAACATTCAGTACTTC
TRBJ2-7 15 TRBD1 few TRBV20-1 CSARGRGQGRSEQYF TGCAGTGCTAGAGGCAGGGGACAGGGGAGGTCCGAGCAGTACTTC